Listed below are T cell receptor beta chains from one sample, sequenced in a study of persistence of HIV-infected CD4 T cells. Method: immunoSEQ multiplex PCR; TCRdb's copy keeps in-frame clones and lacks some. The sample records 30,000 to 45,000 clones, 75% to 90% being singletons. These TCRs' antigens remain unknown. Specimen: cultured CD4+ T cells from PBMCs, collected from a patient who received antiretroviral therapy. These TCRs come from an adult with HIV. The donor label of this sample is uncertain. Both conserved end residues are part of each CDR3. A D gene is named only where the DNA matches it firmly. A row's size may be missing; if present it is once, few, many or a size class.

D gene	J gene	clone size	V gene	CDR3 protein	CDR3 DNA
NA	TRBJ2-2	NA	TRBV5-1	CASSFAGTTGELFF	TGCGCCAGCAGCTTCGCAGGGACCACCGGGGAGCTGTTTTTT
TRBD1	TRBJ1-6	NA	TRBV19	CASSRGTGAGNSPLHF	TGTGCCAGTAGCAGGGGGACAGGGGCGGGTAATTCACCCCTCCACTTT
NA	TRBJ1-6	few	TRBV10-3	CAIRPGQNNSPLHF	TGTGCCATCAGGCCGGGACAAAATAATTCACCCCTCCACTTT
NA	TRBJ1-3	NA	TRBV10-2	CASSVAGGSFSGNTIYF	TGCGCCAGCAGTGTCGCGGGTGGGAGTTTCTCTGGAAACACCATATATTTT
NA	TRBJ1-3	NA	TRBV5-1	CASSLDRSYSGNTIYF	TGCGCCAGCAGCTTGGACAGGTCCTATTCTGGAAACACCATATATTTT
NA	TRBJ2-5	NA	TRBV2	CASSEAAGVMETQYF	TGTGCCAGCAGTGAAGCGGCAGGGGTTATGGAGACCCAGTACTTC
NA	TRBJ2-7	once	TRBV5-4	CASSLDRDYEQYF	TGTGCCAGCAGCTTGGACAGGGACTACGAGCAGTACTTC
NA	TRBJ2-1	NA	TRBV12-3/TRBV12-4	CASAGGNEQFF	TGTGCCAGTGCTGGGGGCAATGAGCAGTTCTTC
TRBD1	TRBJ2-5	once	TRBV4-2	CASSPGTGEEETQYF	TGTGCCAGCAGCCCTGGGACAGGGGAAGAGGAGACCCAGTACTTC
TRBD1	TRBJ1-5	NA	TRBV19	CASSMGTGGHQPQHF	TGTGCCAGTAGTATGGGGACAGGGGGACATCAGCCCCAGCATTTT
TRBD1	TRBJ1-1	NA	TRBV19	CASNPGQGVAFF	TGTGCCAGTAATCCGGGACAGGGGGTAGCTTTCTTT
NA	TRBJ2-1	few	TRBV5-1	CASSLAPRTDNEQFF	TGCGCCAGCAGCTTGGCCCCTAGGACGGATAATGAGCAGTTCTTC
TRBD1	TRBJ2-1	NA	TRBV19	CASSERGLWYNEQFF	TGTGCCAGTTCCGAAAGGGGGCTTTGGTACAATGAGCAGTTCTTC
NA	TRBJ2-1	NA	TRBV2	CASTPGYNNEQFF	TGTGCCAGCACCCCGGGGTACAACAATGAGCAGTTCTTC
NA	TRBJ2-7	few	TRBV12-3/TRBV12-4	CASSGYEQYF	TGTGCCAGCAGTGGGTACGAGCAGTACTTC
NA	TRBJ1-4	NA	TRBV25-1	CASSEVGGLFF	TGTGCCAGCAGTGAAGTCGGTGGTCTGTTTTTT
NA	TRBJ2-3	NA	TRBV21-1	CASLPDQYF	TGTGCCAGCCTCCCCGACCAGTATTTT
TRBD1	TRBJ2-2	NA	TRBV29-1	CSAGRDRGTGELFF	TGCAGCGCCGGGAGGGACAGGGGGACCGGGGAGCTGTTTTTT
NA	TRBJ1-1	NA	TRBV5-5	CASRKGRIMNTEAFF	TGTGCCAGCAGAAAAGGACGGATAATGAACACTGAAGCTTTCTTT
TRBD1	TRBJ1-1	once	TRBV6-5	CATRGTGGARAFF	TGTGCCACCAGGGGGACAGGCGGGGCTAGGGCTTTCTTT
NA	TRBJ1-2	NA	TRBV18	CASSGDRLGYGYTF	TGTGCCAGCTCAGGGGACCGCCTTGGTTATGGCTACACCTTC
NA	TRBJ2-5	NA	TRBV19	CASSSRRRRPAETQYF	TGTGCCAGTAGTAGTCGAAGGAGGAGGCCAGCAGAGACCCAGTACTTC
NA	TRBJ1-2	few	TRBV7-2	CASSFEGYDYGYTF	TGTGCCAGCAGCTTCGAGGGTTATGACTATGGCTACACCTTC
NA	TRBJ1-5	once	TRBV5-1	CASSPEGNQPQHF	TGCGCCAGCAGCCCTGAGGGCAATCAGCCCCAGCATTTT
NA	TRBJ1-2	NA	TRBV19	CASSIDGDNYGYTF	TGTGCCAGTAGTATCGACGGAGATAACTATGGCTACACCTTC
TRBD1	TRBJ1-2	NA	TRBV6-4	CASSAEQGLASYGYTF	TGTGCCAGCAGCGCAGAACAGGGGCTAGCTAGCTATGGCTACACCTTC
TRBD1	TRBJ2-4	few	TRBV2	CASRKGQGLTIQYF	TGTGCCAGCAGAAAGGGACAGGGGCTAACCATTCAGTACTTC
NA	TRBJ2-5	NA	TRBV6-5	CASSYSSLETQYF	TGTGCCAGCAGTTATTCTAGTCTGGAGACCCAGTACTTC
NA	TRBJ2-3	NA	TRBV24-1	CATSDLWPDTQYF	TGTGCCACCAGTGATTTATGGCCAGATACGCAGTATTTT
NA	TRBJ1-6	NA	TRBV30	CAWSVSNSPLHF	TGTGCCTGGAGTGTAAGCAATTCACCCCTCCACTTT
TRBD1	TRBJ1-1	once	TRBV19	CASSIKTGGTQAEAFF	TGTGCCAGTAGTATCAAGACAGGGGGGACCCAGGCTGAAGCTTTCTTT
NA	TRBJ2-7	NA	TRBV5-1	CASSLGGGVLSYEQYF	TGCGCCAGCAGCTTGGGTGGGGGCGTCCTCTCCTACGAGCAGTACTTC
TRBD1	TRBJ1-1	few	TRBV29-1	CSAKTGGVWTEAFF	TGCAGCGCCAAGACAGGGGGCGTGTGGACTGAAGCTTTCTTT
NA	TRBJ1-6	NA	TRBV30	CAWRDRSPLTLHF	TGTGCCTGGAGAGACAGATCCCCGCTCACCCTCCACTTT
NA	TRBJ2-1	NA	TRBV5-8	CASSFQGSSYNEQFF	TGTGCCAGCAGCTTCCAGGGGAGCTCCTACAATGAGCAGTTCTTC
NA	TRBJ1-1	NA	TRBV2	CASSLPGVAEAFF	TGTGCCAGCAGTCTGCCAGGGGTGGCTGAAGCTTTCTTT
TRBD1	TRBJ1-5	NA	TRBV30	CAWSVGTGVGQPQHF	TGTGCCTGGAGTGTAGGGACAGGGGTAGGGCAGCCCCAGCATTTT
TRBD2	TRBJ2-7	NA	TRBV15	CATSSGLAPYEQYF	TGTGCCACCAGCAGCGGACTAGCCCCCTACGAGCAGTACTTC
NA	TRBJ2-3	once	TRBV2	CASSELVEGSDTQYF	TGTGCCAGCAGTGAATTGGTGGAGGGGTCAGATACGCAGTATTTT
NA	TRBJ2-2	NA	TRBV7-3	CASSPARHDTGELFF	TGTGCCAGCAGCCCGGCCCGGCACGACACCGGGGAGCTGTTTTTT
NA	TRBJ1-3	few	TRBV4-1	CASSPGGNTIYF	TGCGCCAGCAGCCCGGGGGGAAACACCATATATTTT
NA	TRBJ1-1	once	TRBV29-1	CSVDLGGNTEAFF	TGCAGCGTTGATCTAGGGGGGAACACTGAAGCTTTCTTT
NA	TRBJ2-1	NA	TRBV21-1	CASSKERDSLSYNEQFF	TGTGCCAGCAGCAAAGAAAGGGACAGCCTATCCTACAATGAGCAGTTCTTC
TRBD1	TRBJ2-5	once	TRBV3-1/TRBV3-2	CASSQLGTGTETQYF	TGTGCCAGCAGCCAATTGGGGACAGGGACAGAGACCCAGTACTTC
TRBD2	TRBJ2-3	NA	TRBV7-2	CASSLEGRGDTQYF	TGTGCCAGCAGTCTAGAGGGGAGGGGAGATACGCAGTATTTT
NA	TRBJ2-7	NA	TRBV29-1	CSVVPNRLSYEQYF	TGCAGCGTTGTCCCAAACAGGCTCTCCTACGAGCAGTACTTC